The 22 T cell receptor beta chains below were found in one sample sequenced in a study of cytomegalovirus exposure and HLA in healthy donors. A multiplex PCR was run with 60 Vbeta primers and 13 Jbeta primers. TCRdb's copy holds only in-frame clones and misses some; the assay was immunoSEQ multiplex PCR. This sample yields around 110,000 clones, of which 50% to 65% are seen a single time; roughly 10% belongs to the top ten. The material sequenced was PBMCs. These receptors all come from a woman aged 40 to 50 in good health and CMV-seropositive.

The J gene is TRBJ2-7, the V gene TRBV4-1; 9 bases line up with TRBD2. Germline values: CDR1 MGHRA, CDR2 YSYEKL. The V segment lost 4 bases and the J segment 1 base; nucleotides outside the gene matches: 5. The CDR3 runs to 15 residues. Here the CDR3 reads CASSPVAGVSYEQYF. The CDR3 nucleotides read TGCGCCAGCAGCCCGGTAGCGGGAGTGTCCTACGAGCAGTACTTC.

This clone was counted once. V and J are TRBV18 and TRBJ1-2; maybe TRBD1 (5 bases). The length of the CDR3 is 16 residues. The germline gives CDR1 KGHSH, CDR2 LQKENI. Trimming left V 6 bases short and J 0 bases short, with 17 bases between. The CDR3 loop reads CASSPTRGGPNYGYTF. The CDR3 DNA sequence: TGTGCCAGCTCCCCCACGCGGGGGGGACCTAACTATGGCTACACCTTC.

The rearrangement joins TRBV2 to TRBJ2-7; 7 bases line up with TRBD1. Germline loops: CDR1 SNHLY, CDR2 FYNNEI. V lost 6 bases and J lost 1; bases outside the gene matches: 15. The CDR3 length is 17 residues. The CDR3, as DNA: TGTGCCAGCAGGACCGTGACCGGACAGGAACCTTCCTACGAGCAGTACTTC. Its protein is CASRTVTGQEPSYEQYF.

This chain connects TRBV6-1 to TRBJ2-3, with 12 bases that match TRBD2. With 9 bases clipped from V and 5 bases from J, the junction kept 9 bases outside the gene matches. There are 15 residues in the CDR3. Looked up from germline, CDR1 is MNHNS and CDR2 is SASEGT. The CDR3 DNA sequence: TGTGCCAGTAGACGGACTAGCGGGAAGGTAGATACGCAGTATTTT. Translation: CASRRTSGKVDTQYF.

The chain links TRBV4-3 to TRBJ1-4; 10 positions agree with TRBD1. The J segment lost 5 bases and the V segment lost 3 bases, leaving 3 bases of the junction unmatched. CDR1 and CDR2 from the germline V gene are LGHNA and YSLEER. The CDR3 consists of 15 residues. CDR3 amino acids: CASSQEGQGNEKLFF. The CDR3 nucleotides are TGCGCCAGCAGCCAGGAGGGACAGGGGAATGAAAAACTGTTTTTT.

This clone was seen a single time. The gene calls are TRBV27 and TRBJ2-1, with 7 positions matching TRBD2. The CDR3 consists of 14 residues. The V and J ends lost 2 bases and 3 bases, in that order; junction bases with no gene match: 1. Per germline, CDR1 MNHEY and CDR2 SMNVEV (reference sequence). As DNA, the CDR3 is TGTGCCAGCAGTTTAGCGGGAGACTACAATGAGCAGTTCTTC. Translated, it gives CASSLAGDYNEQFF.

V is TRBV10-3 and J is TRBJ2-3, with 8 bases aligning to TRBD2. Germline V gene lookup returns CDR1 ENHRY and CDR2 SYGVKD. V shed 0 bases and J 0 bases; nucleotides not matched to a gene: 2. The length of the CDR3 is 16 residues. The chain's CDR3 is CAISESGGESTDTQYF. DNA of the CDR3: TGTGCCATCAGTGAGTCCGGGGGGGAAAGCACAGATACGCAGTATTTT.

V is TRBV19 and J is TRBJ2-7; TRBD1 matches 7 bases. Germline CDR1 and CDR2: LNHDA and SQIVND (reference sequence). The CDR3 consists of 14 residues. The V gene end was trimmed by 6 bases and the J gene end by 2 bases; junction bases not matched to a gene: 7. The CDR3: CASSTWDSTYEQYF. The CDR3 nucleotides read TGTGCCAGTAGCACGTGGGACAGTACCTACGAGCAGTACTTC.

The genes are TRBV25-1 and TRBJ1-2, with D maybe TRBD1 (5 bases). This CDR3 is 14 amino acids long. Germline CDR1 MGHDK, CDR2 SYGVNS. The V and J ends lost 4 bases and 6 bases respectively, with 15 bases between them. In DNA form, the CDR3 reads TGTGCCAGCAGTGTCGTTTCGGGGGAGGATGGCTACACCTTC. Its protein is CASSVVSGEDGYTF.

The chain recombines TRBV9 with TRBJ2-2; the D is unclear. This CDR3 has 12 residues. The V gene lost 0 bases and the J gene lost 5 bases, with 2 bases spanning the gap. Germline CDR1 is SGDLS and CDR2 is YYNGEE. The CDR3 sequence is CASSVVTGELFF. For the CDR3, the DNA is TGTGCCAGCAGCGTAGTAACCGGGGAGCTGTTTTTT. Together with reference TRBV9 and TRBJ2-2, the CDR3 gives the full variable domain: DSGVTQTPKHLITATGQRVTLRCSPRSGDLSVYWYQQSLDQGLQFLIQYYNGEERAKGNILERFSAQQFPDLHSELNLSSLELGDSALYFCASSVVTGELFFGEGSRLTVL.

With regard to this clone: At one end the junction does not follow the germline gene, possibly because of a read error. This CDR3 is also generated by other DNA sequences in the sample. V gene TRBV5-4 combines with J gene TRBJ2-7, with 7 bases lining up with TRBD2. The germline V gene encodes CDR1 SGHNT and CDR2 YYREEE (reference sequence). The CDR3 is 13 amino acids. The CDR3 region has the DNA TGTGCCAGCAGCTCGGACTACGCGGGGGAGCAGTACTTT. It encodes CASSSDYAGEQYF.

This chain links TRBV7-2 with TRBJ1-5; possibly TRBD1 for D (5 bases). CDR3 length equals 14 residues. Germline lookup yields CDR1 SGHTA and CDR2 FQGNSA. The V and J ends lost 2 bases and 4 bases respectively, with 9 bases between them. Here the CDR3 reads CASSLLTVNQPQHF. The CDR3 nucleotides are TGTGCCAGCAGCTTACTGACAGTAAATCAGCCCCAGCATTTT. Full variable domain (rest looked up from reference TRBV7-2 and TRBJ1-5): GAGVSQSPSNKVTEKGKDVELRCDPISGHTALYWYRQSLGQGLEFLIYFQGNSAPDKSGLPSDRFSAERTGGSVSTLTIQRTQQEDSAVYLCASSLLTVNQPQHFGDGTRLSIL.

This chain links TRBV18 with TRBJ1-1; 7 nucleotides line up with TRBD1. The CDR3 spans 11 residues. Germline CDR1 and CDR2: KGHSH and LQKENI. With V trimmed by 8 bases and J by 6 bases, 3 bases remained unmatched. The CDR3: CASRQGPEAFF. The CDR3 nucleotides are TGTGCCAGCCGACAGGGCCCTGAAGCTTTCTTT.

The table lists this clone with a few counts. The genes are TRBV10-3 and TRBJ2-1; the match to TRBD2 covers 8 bases. The V segment lost 3 bases and the J segment 0 bases; nucleotides outside the gene matches: 10. This CDR3 comprises 18 residues. Germline CDR1 reads ENHRY; CDR2 reads SYGVKD. CDR3 sequence: CAISDPTLAEHSYNEQFF. The CDR3 coding sequence is TGTGCCATCAGTGATCCTACACTAGCGGAACACTCCTACAATGAGCAGTTCTTC.

The rearrangement uses TRBV25-1 and TRBJ2-5; tentatively, D is TRBD1 (6 bases). CDR3 length: 15 amino acids. The V end was cut by 3 bases, the J end by 1 base, with 12 bases between. The V gene's germline CDR1 is MGHDK and CDR2 SYGVNS. CDR3 sequence reads: CASSEPLGGQETQYF. The CDR3 bases are TGTGCCAGCAGTGAGCCACTAGGGGGCCAAGAGACCCAGTACTTC.

The chain employs TRBV29-1 and TRBJ2-7; weak D call: TRBD1 (5 bases). The V and J ends lost 2 bases and 0 bases respectively, with 8 bases between them. This CDR3 comprises 13 residues. Germline loops: CDR1 SQVTM, CDR2 ANQGSEA. The CDR3 reads CSVEPDNSYEQYF. CDR3 bases: TGCAGCGTTGAACCGGACAACTCCTACGAGCAGTACTTC.

The gene calls are TRBV6-5 and TRBJ1-1; D may be TRBD1 (5 bases). With 10 bases removed from V and 3 bases from J, the gap between germline ends came to 18 bases. Germline assignment: CDR1 MNHEY and CDR2 SVGAGI. This CDR3 is 14 amino acids long. This CDR3 reads CATSSGGSDTEAFF. For the CDR3, the DNA is TGTGCCACCTCGTCGGGGGGATCGGACACTGAAGCTTTCTTT.

In this sample, this clone turned up a few times. The V call is TRBV6-4, the J call TRBJ2-3; TRBD2 matches 10 bases. The CDR3 runs to 15 residues. The V gene end was trimmed by 6 bases and the J gene end by 0 bases; junction bases not matched to a gene: 3. The germline CDR1 and CDR2 sequences are MRHNA and SNTAGT. This CDR3 reads CASSLTSGSTDTQYF. The CDR3 coding sequence is TGTGCCAGCAGCCTGACTAGCGGGAGCACAGATACGCAGTATTTT.

At least ten counts were recorded for this clone. J is TRBJ2-2 and V is TRBV2; the match to TRBD1 covers 8 bases. There are 14 residues in the CDR3. The V gene end was trimmed by 8 bases and the J gene end by 0 bases; junction bases not matched to a gene: 2. In germline, CDR1 is SNHLY, CDR2 FYNNEI. The CDR3 DNA sequence: TGTGCCAGCGACAGGGGTGCGAACACCGGGGAGCTGTTTTTT. This codes for CASDRGANTGELFF.

The genes are TRBV25-1 and TRBJ2-1; D not resolved. In germline, CDR1 is MGHDK, CDR2 SYGVNS. Between the trimmed V and J ends, which lost 0 bases and 7 bases, there was a span of 10 bases. This CDR3 contains 14 residues. CDR3 residues: CASSEYSLENEQFF. The CDR3 bases are TGTGCCAGCAGTGAATATTCCCTAGAAAATGAGCAGTTCTTC.

The table lists this clone with a count of one. The junction and the germline gene differ at one end; a read error may be behind it. The V gene is TRBV4-1, the J gene TRBJ1-3; D gene ambiguous. This CDR3 comprises 13 residues. Germline CDR1 reads MGHRA; CDR2 reads YSYEKL. The CDR3 loop reads CASSQGAENTMYF. In nucleotides, the CDR3 is TGCGCCAGCAGCCAAGGGGCAGAAAACACCATGTATTTT.

The chain carries TRBV7-2 and TRBJ1-2, with a possible D match to TRBD1 (5 bases). This CDR3 is 12 amino acids long. Per germline, CDR1 SGHTA and CDR2 FQGNSA. The V end lost 5 bases, the J end lost 5 bases, and 9 bases lay between the germline ends. The CDR3 loop reads CASSERQYGYTF. In DNA form, the CDR3 reads TGTGCCAGCAGCGAACGACAGTATGGCTACACCTTC.